This T cell receptor (beta chain) was profiled in a study of beta chain features in type 1 diabetes. Study-level information: There were 95 million to 110 million sorted cells examined across all samples.

Expressed TCRB transcripts were sequenced because the entire RNA isolate underwent reverse transcription. Produced via immunoSEQ multiplex PCR; TCRdb's table is partial and in-frame only. The table includes about 410,000 clones, about 15% detected once. This clone turned up a few times. Its antigen remains unknown. V gave up 2 bases and J gave up 3 bases, with 11 bases separating them. The V gene's germline CDR1 is ENHRY and CDR2 SYGVKD. The CDR3 extends over 15 amino acids. General study findings and limits: Using cDNA template may skew counts toward highly expressing activated cells. Reduced insertions and increased deletions marked VDJ junctions in type 1 diabetes patients.

Cells sorted by CD45RO/CCR7/CD25/CD127/CD95/CD27 comprised CD4+ naive, central memory, regulatory and stem cell-like memory cells. The source material was naive CD4+ T cells from blood. The origin of this receptor is a man between 25 and 39 years old in good health. This rearrangement joins TRBV10-3 to TRBJ2-1, with D perhaps TRBD2 (6 bases). The CDR3 DNA follows: TGTGCCATCAGTGAGCGTGGCGGGGACTACAATGAGCAGTTCTTC. Its translation is CAISERGGDYNEQFF.